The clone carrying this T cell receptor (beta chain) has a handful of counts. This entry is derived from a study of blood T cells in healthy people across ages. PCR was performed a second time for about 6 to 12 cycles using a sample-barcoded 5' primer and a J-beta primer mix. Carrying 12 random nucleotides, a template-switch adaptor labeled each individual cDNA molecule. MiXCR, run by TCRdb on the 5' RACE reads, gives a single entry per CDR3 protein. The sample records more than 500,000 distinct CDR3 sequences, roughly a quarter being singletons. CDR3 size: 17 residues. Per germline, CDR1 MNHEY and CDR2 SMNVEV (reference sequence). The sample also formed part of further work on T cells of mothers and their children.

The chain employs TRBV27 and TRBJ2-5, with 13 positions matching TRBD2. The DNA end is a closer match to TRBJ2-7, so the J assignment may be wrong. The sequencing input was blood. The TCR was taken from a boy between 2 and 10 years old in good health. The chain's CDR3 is CASSLRTSGRQSYEQYF. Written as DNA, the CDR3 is TGTGCCAGCAGTCTACGGACTAGCGGGAGACAATCCTACGAGCAGTACTTC.